A single sample gave rise to the 17 T cell receptor beta chains below, sequenced in a study of blood T cell repertoires in COVID-19. Generated by immunoSEQ multiplex PCR, the TCRdb table keeps only in-frame clones and is missing some. The data hold more than 200,000 clones, with under 90% observed a single time. Input material: peripheral blood. The receptor set was obtained from a man between 45 and 60 years old with acute or convalescent COVID-19.

The J gene is TRBJ2-1, the V gene TRBV7-3; 7 positions match TRBD1. CDR1 is SGHTA and CDR2 is FQGTGA in the germline V gene. V shed 6 bases, J shed 1 base, and the junction held 6 bases outside the gene matches. The CDR3 runs 15 residues. Here the CDR3 DNA reads TGTGCCAGCAGTTGGACAGGCGGATCCTACAATGAGCAGTTCTTC. It encodes CASSWTGGSYNEQFF.

The rearrangement joins TRBV5-1 to TRBJ2-1, with no clear D. CDR1 is SGHRS, CDR2 YFSETQ, per germline. CDR3 length equals 15 residues. The germline V and J ends were trimmed by 3 bases and 6 bases, with 16 bases remaining between them. The CDR3 protein is CASSSVTVYINEQFF. For the CDR3, the DNA is TGCGCCAGCAGCTCCGTTACAGTTTATATCAATGAGCAGTTCTTC.

The chain employs TRBV6-5 and TRBJ1-4; the D gene is possibly TRBD1 (6 bases). The CDR3 extends over 14 amino acids. Germline V CDR1 and CDR2: MNHEY, SVGAGI. With 10 bases removed from V and 10 bases from J, the gap between germline ends came to 22 bases. CDR3 in DNA: TGTGCCATCTACAGGGCCGGAGGAGGAGGAAAACTGTTTTTT. Protein sequence: CAIYRAGGGGKLFF.

In its sample, this clone was seen once. The V and J genes are TRBV4-1 and TRBJ1-2; tentative D call: TRBD1 (5 bases). The CDR3 runs to 16 residues. Germline lookup yields CDR1 MGHRA and CDR2 YSYEKL. Trimming took 0 bases from V and 0 from J, leaving 11 bases between them. The CDR3 DNA follows: TGCGCCAGCAGCCAAGATACAGGCCGTCCTAACTATGGCTACACCTTC. This translates into CASSQDTGRPNYGYTF.

The gene calls are TRBV9 and TRBJ2-5; TRBD1 matches 7 bases. Germline values: CDR1 SGDLS, CDR2 YYNGEE. The V gene end was trimmed by 3 bases and the J gene end by 5 bases; junction bases not matched to a gene: 10. CDR3 length: 15 amino acids. CDR3 in DNA: TGTGCCAGCAGCGCCAGACAGGGAGTCTGGGAGACCCAGTACTTC. The encoded protein is CASSARQGVWETQYF.

This clone has a single count. The chain uses TRBV15 and TRBJ1-2; tentative D call: TRBD1 (5 bases). This CDR3 comprises 15 residues. V was clipped by 0 bases and J by 4 bases, with 12 bases between them. Germline V gene sequence: CDR1 LNHNV, CDR2 YYDKDF (reference sequence). CDR3 amino acids: CATSRDRGLPYGYTF. CDR3 bases: TGTGCCACCAGCAGAGATAGGGGTCTTCCCTATGGCTACACCTTC.

This sequence joins TRBV6-5 and TRBJ1-3, with a weak D call TRBD1 (5 bases). This CDR3 has 13 amino acids. Germline V gene sequence: CDR1 MNHEY, CDR2 SVGAGI. The V end lost 6 bases, the J end lost 4 bases, and 10 bases lay between the germline ends. The CDR3 coding sequence is TGTGCCAGCAGATCAGGGTTCGGAAACACCATATATTTT. Translation: CASRSGFGNTIYF.

Written as DNA, the CDR3 is TGCGCCAGCAGCCAGGAAAGACAGGGGGCAGCGGGTGAAAAACTGTTTTTT. As protein: CASSQERQGAAGEKLFF. This chain connects TRBV4-1 to TRBJ1-4; TRBD1 aligns across 10 bases. V dropped 3 bases and J dropped 7; count of bases not matched to a gene: 11. Germline V gives CDR1 MGHRA, CDR2 YSYEKL. The length of the CDR3 is 17 residues.

V is TRBV3-1 (or the pseudogene TRBV3-2) and J is TRBJ1-2; 8 nucleotides match TRBD1. This CDR3 spans 13 amino acids. V shed 3 bases and J 13 bases; nucleotides not matched to a gene: 10. Germline CDR1 is LGHDT and CDR2 is YNNKEL (reference sequence). The CDR3 coding sequence is TGTGCCAGCAGCCACTTACAGGGGGAGTCTGGCACCTTC. Residues: CASSHLQGESGTF.

This clone was seen just once. The CDR3 sequence is CASSSSYRGFQNTEAFF. CDR3 in DNA: TGCGCCAGCAGCTCCTCCTATCGCGGGTTCCAGAACACTGAAGCTTTCTTT. The chain is built from TRBV5-1 and TRBJ1-1; D remains unclear. The CDR3 runs to 17 residues. Germline lookup yields CDR1 SGHRS and CDR2 YFSETQ. With 3 bases removed from V and 1 base from J, the gap between germline ends came to 19 bases.

The J gene is TRBJ2-7, the V gene TRBV19; no firm D call. Trimming took 4 bases from V and 1 from J, leaving 11 bases between them. CDR1 is LNHDA, CDR2 SQIVND, per germline (reference sequence). The CDR3 totals 14 residues. The CDR3 here is CASSSQVASYEQYF. The CDR3 DNA reads TGTGCCAGTAGTAGTCAGGTGGCGTCCTACGAGCAGTACTTC.

The chain uses TRBV27 and TRBJ2-2, with 9 bases lining up with TRBD1. Germline CDR1 MNHEY, CDR2 SMNVEV (reference sequence). The CDR3 loop spans 16 amino acids. V dropped 4 bases and J dropped 3; count of bases not matched to a gene: 6. The CDR3 nucleotides read TGTGCCAGCAGTTACACGGGACAGGGCTACACCGGGGAGCTGTTTTTT. Its translation is CASSYTGQGYTGELFF.

This chain joins TRBV10-3 and TRBJ1-3; 8 bases align to TRBD1. CDR3 size: 16 residues. CDR1 is ENHRY, CDR2 SYGVKD, per germline. V lost 0 bases and J lost 3; bases outside the gene matches: 4. The CDR3 sequence is CAISESDRVYGNTIYF. The CDR3 nucleotides read TGTGCCATCAGTGAGTCGGACAGGGTATATGGAAACACCATATATTTT.

This chain connects TRBV10-1 to TRBJ1-2; TRBD1 matches 7 bases. The CDR3 runs to 16 residues. With 0 bases clipped from V and 5 bases from J, the junction kept 9 bases outside the gene matches. The germline CDR1 and CDR2 sequences are WNHNN and SYGVQD (reference sequence). This CDR3 reads CASSESGTEKSYGYTF. CDR3 nucleotides: TGCGCCAGCAGTGAGTCCGGGACAGAAAAAAGTTATGGCTACACCTTC.

In this sample, this clone turned up once. The V and J genes are TRBV27 and TRBJ1-3; perhaps TRBD1 as D (6 bases). Between the trimmed V and J ends, which lost 6 bases and 3 bases, there was a span of 15 bases. Per germline, CDR1 MNHEY and CDR2 SMNVEV (reference sequence). This CDR3 comprises 15 residues. This CDR3 is CASRSVGAGGNTIYF. The CDR3 DNA follows: TGTGCCAGCAGGTCCGTGGGGGCGGGTGGAAACACCATATATTTT.

This chain joins TRBV11-2 and TRBJ2-5, with D unresolved. The germline V gene encodes CDR1 SGHAT and CDR2 FQNNGV. The CDR3 totals 12 residues. V lost 4 bases to trimming and J lost 7 bases, with 10 bases between them. CDR3 sequence reads: CASSSSQRTQYF. The DNA of the CDR3 is TGTGCCAGCAGCTCCTCCCAGCGGACCCAGTACTTC.

The chain is built from TRBV7-9 and TRBJ2-7; 7 bases are a match to TRBD1. Germline V gene lookup returns CDR1 SEHNR and CDR2 FQNEAQ (reference sequence). The ends lost 4 bases at V and 2 bases at J; junction bases unmatched: 2. There are 13 residues in the CDR3. The CDR3 coding sequence is TGTGCCAGCAGCTCGGGACAGACCTACGAGCAGTACTTC. It is translated as CASSSGQTYEQYF. Based on the CDR3 plus reference TRBV7-9 and TRBJ2-7, the full variable domain is DTGVSQNPRHKITKRGQNVTFRCDPISEHNRLYWYRQTLGQGPEFLTYFQNEAQLEKSRLLSDRFSAERPKGSFSTLEIQRTEQGDSAMYLCASSSGQTYEQYFGPGTRLTVT.